This T cell receptor (beta chain) was captured in a study of regulatory T cells in long-lasting Graves disease (dated by TCRdb to the early 2020s). Background on the whole study: Patients with newly diagnosed Graves' disease had been on antithyroid drugs for under 3 months. TCR sequencing covered some 13 persistent and some 20 newly diagnosed Graves' disease patients, 33 samples in total. The study was conducted in China and was registered as a clinical trial. Peripheral blood TCR sequencing and RNA sequencing compared persistent Graves' disease patients with newly diagnosed Graves' disease patients.

Broad study findings and their caveats: Only the TCR beta chain was sequenced and analyzed. Only peripheral blood was studied, because thyroid tissue, the primary lesion, was inaccessible. The small sample size was acknowledged by the authors as a limitation that may reduce accuracy. Preferential use of TRBV28, TRBJ1-2 and TRBJ2-5 was observed in persistent disease, whereas TRBV20-1 and TRBJ2-1 were favored in newly diagnosed disease. A larger number of public clonotypes was shared among persistent patients (more than 2,500) than among newly diagnosed patients (around 870). Compared with newly diagnosed patients, persistent Graves' disease patients had lower TCR Shannon entropy and fewer highly expanded clones, which suggests clonal expansion.

Many counts were recorded for this clonotype. The target of this receptor is not known. No much larger clonotype is one base removed from it; base qualities were not supplied. According to the study, the label for this sample's time point signals: newly diagnosed GD, antithyroid drugs for less than 3 months. For both TCR sequencing and RNA sequencing, RNA was extracted from PBMCs using TRIzol. The diagnosis of Graves' disease was made according to American Thyroid Association guidelines. The patients came from an endocrinology department in Xi'an, China. From each patient, around 8.3 milliliters of peripheral blood was collected into an EDTA anticoagulant tube. Ficoll Paque Plus density gradient separation was used to isolate PBMCs, and no further T cell sorting was performed. An Agilent 2100 Bioanalyzer and agarose gel were used to assess RNA quality, and a NanoDrop 2000 was used to measure RNA concentration.

In the germline V gene, CDR1 corresponds to KGHSH and CDR2 to LQKENI. V and J are trimmed by 3 bases and 6 bases, and the gene matches miss 5 bases of the junction. The CDR3 spans 14 residues, from the cysteine through the phenylalanine. Left in the record is the CDR3 DNA by itself, 42 bases read in frame from the first base. The library was generated by multiplex PCR. TCRdb shows the sequencer as Illumina HiSeq 4000. TCR beta libraries were built with iRepertoire HTBI primers and Arm-PCR amplification of CDR3 regions. PCR products were gel purified before sequencing. The original pipeline was this. A total of fewer than 70 TRBV and under 15 TRBJ segments were identified across samples and were used for gene usage analysis of CDR3 amino acid clonotypes. Filtered high-quality paired reads were merged into contigs using COPE and FqMerger. BLAST was used to align contigs to the IMGT TRBV, TRBD and TRBJ reference genes, and CDR3 was defined following IMGT. Clonotypes above 0.1% frequency were classified as highly expanded clones. Shannon entropy was used to measure repertoire diversity, and the Gini coefficient was used to measure V-J evenness. A clonotype found in more than one individual was treated as public. The public reads were run again by TCRdb, first through fastp at Q25 and then through MiXCR, and only productive beta chains were kept. Rows with a matching CDR3 protein are joined into one entry that keeps the most common DNA and genes. The V and J calls and clone size are TCRdb's, not the authors'. The sample contains some 500,000 distinct CDR3 sequences, about 13% of them found a single time. About 9.1% of the sample goes to the ten largest clones.

The same specimen was also included in a second study, on T cells in Graves' hyperthyroidism and ophthalmopathy. Drawing on the second study: Stable Graves' hyperthyroidism was defined as no progression to ophthalmopathy during 18 months of follow-up. Hyperthyroidism patients were newly diagnosed, with disease duration under 2 months, and aged 18 to 65 years. Patients with uncontrolled infections, other autoimmune diseases, pregnancy or lactation were excluded. Diagnoses relied on clinical symptoms, serum thyroxine and TRAb, thyroid ultrasound and orbital computed tomography. The TCR CDR3 was subjected to a first round of RT-PCR using the HTBI primer set and the Qiagen OneStep RT-PCR kit. Most expanded thyroid clonotypes (frequency above 0.001) were also found in blood, which suggests that blood repertoires may mirror thyroid immune responses. Ophthalmopathy was separated from stable hyperthyroidism by a 13 V-J signature model, with 87.88% sensitivity and roughly 81% specificity obtained in cross-validation and 80%/75% obtained in testing. In validation, the model predicted progression to ophthalmopathy with roughly 66% sensitivity and 72% to 75% specificity, a median of approximately 6.7 months before onset. To identify TCR V-J signatures that set the groups apart, the researchers used a discovery cohort of roughly 100 patients, made up of roughly 45 with Graves' ophthalmopathy and about 55 with stable Graves' hyperthyroidism. Prospective prediction of ophthalmopathy was tested in an independent validation cohort consisting of roughly 20 hyperthyroidism patients and some 16 patients who later progressed to ophthalmopathy. The approximately 97 discovery patients were randomly divided into training and test sets at a 7:3 ratio. The study also compared thyroid tissue and blood T-cell repertoires from a handful of Graves' hyperthyroidism patients. Once sampling was done, hyperthyroidism patients were given methimazole at a starting dose of 30 mg daily, whereas ophthalmopathy patients were given high-dose intravenous methylprednisolone. Libraries were constructed in a second round of multiplex PCR, after which size selection and purification were carried out. Paired-end sequencing of the libraries was performed with 100 bp reads on an Illumina HiSeq2000. SOAPnuke was used to process the raw data, with reads discarded if the reads contained adapters or uncalled bases, had a mean Phred below 15, or lacked an exact constant-primer or identifier match. COPE v1.2.5 was used to merge high-quality paired reads, and clonotypes were defined as unique nucleotide sequences. Clonotypes were aligned to IMGT TRBV, TRBD and TRBJ reference segments using MiTCR v1.1. Analysis was restricted to V-J combinations with a frequency above 0.0001, which covered 99.2% of repertoires. A TCS score was defined as the ratio between F50 (clonal expansion) and ExV (chaos), using BLOSUM62-based TCRdist between CDR3 peptides within each V-J. Welch's t-statistics and random forest reduced some 510 V-J features to fewer than 15, which were used in a naive Bayes classifier (R e1071). Sample size was not statistically predetermined, and investigators were not blinded to group allocation. The paper describes TCR Vbeta CDR3 sequencing of 120 to 150 peripheral blood samples, made up of about 40 ophthalmopathy patients, roughly 75 hyperthyroidism patients and roughly 17 progressor patients.

The sequences come from peripheral blood mononuclear cells (PBMCs), collected at new diagnosis, from a patient treated with antithyroid drugs. In this chain, TRBV18 is recombined with TRBJ2-5; TRBD1 aligns with 9 central bases. The clonotype was recovered from a man younger than 45 with Graves disease. Donor details come from another sample of the same person, matched by shared clones. At the DNA level, the sequence is TGTGCCAGCTCACCTAGGGACAGGGCGCAGACCCAGTACTTC. The resulting protein is CASSPRDRAQTQYF.